The clone carrying this T cell receptor beta chain was recorded only once. What it binds is not known. This entry belongs to a study of Graves' ophthalmopathy and Graves' hyperthyroidism. Whole-study findings and limits: Blood repertoires reportedly contained most expanded thyroid clonotypes above 0.001 frequency. In predicting ophthalmopathy progression, the model reached approximately 70% sensitivity and 72% to 85% specificity.

Uncontrolled infections, pregnancy, lactation or other autoimmune diseases led to patient exclusion. The PBMCs originated from around 9.7 ml of fresh peripheral blood. The germline CDR1 and CDR2 sequences are DFQATT and SNEGSKA (reference sequence). Trimming shortened V by 3 bases and J by 4 bases, and 21 bases separated the two germline ends. The CDR3 sequence is 16 residues long. Amplification targeted the TCR beta CDR3 regions, with RNA transcripts as the source material. A first-round RT-PCR used HTBI primers, followed by a second-round multiplex PCR. MiXCR, run by TCRdb on the multiplex PCR reads, gives a single entry per CDR3 protein. Of hundreds of thousands of distinct CDR3 sequences in the sample, approximately 40% were seen once.

The clonotype was recovered from an adult man with Graves' ophthalmopathy. Input material: peripheral blood. The gene calls are TRBV20-1 and TRBJ1-2; possible D gene TRBD1, 5 bases. The DNA of the CDR3 is TGCAGTGCTAGGACGCAACGGGTTGGGGCCTTCTATGGCTACACCTTC. Its protein is CSARTQRVGAFYGYTF.